This is a list of T cell receptor beta chains from one sample in a study of beta chain features in type 1 diabetes. Some clones are missing from TCRdb's copy, which holds only in-frame ones; the method was immunoSEQ multiplex PCR. Here the sample spans over 350,000 clones, roughly 16% being singletons. Sequencing was carried out using naive CD4+ T cells from blood. Source of these receptors: a young woman in good health. The CDR3 runs from the conserved cysteine through the conserved F or W. A D gene is named only where the DNA matches it firmly. Clone size is not always given. Where it is, it says once, few, many or a class for expanded clones.

clone size,J gene,D gene,V gene,CDR3 DNA,CDR3 protein
.,TRBJ2-1,TRBD2,TRBV5-1,TGCGCCAGCAGCTTGGCCGGGGCTAGCGGGTACAATGAGCAGTTCTTC,CASSLAGASGYNEQFF
few,TRBJ2-2,TRBD2,TRBV5-1,TGCGCCAGCAGCTTGGGACTAGCCACCGGGGAGCTGTTTTTT,CASSLGLATGELFF
.,TRBJ2-3,.,TRBV10-3,TGTGCCATCAGTGATGGGGCGACGCCTCCTACGCAGTATTTT,CAISDGATPPTQYF
few,TRBJ2-3,.,TRBV15,TGTGCCACCAGCACGAGCACAGATACGCAGTATTTT,CATSTSTDTQYF
.,TRBJ1-5,TRBD1,TRBV7-2,TGTGCCAGCAGCCCAGGGGGCGGCAATCAGCCCCAGCATTTT,CASSPGGGNQPQHF
.,TRBJ2-5,.,TRBV5-1,TGCGCCAGCAGCTCGGTAAATTTGGAGACCCAGTACTTC,CASSSVNLETQYF
few,TRBJ2-7,TRBD2,TRBV4-2,TGTGCCAGCAGCCAAGCGTCCCTAGCGGGAGGAAAAGACGAGCAGTACTTC,CASSQASLAGGKDEQYF
few,TRBJ2-3,TRBD1,TRBV5-1,TGCGCCAGCAGCCAAGGACAGGGGAGCACAGATACGCAGTATTTT,CASSQGQGSTDTQYF
.,TRBJ2-1,TRBD2,TRBV7-8,TGTGCCAGCAGCCTAAGGGCTAGGGGGGCGGGAGGGCCGGTGAATGAGCAGTTCTTC,CASSLRARGAGGPVNEQFF
few,TRBJ2-1,TRBD2,TRBV15,TGTGCCACCAGCAGAGATCCCAGCGGGGGGGGCAATGAGCAGTTCTTC,CATSRDPSGGGNEQFF
.,TRBJ2-1,TRBD1,TRBV19,TGTGCCAGTGCGGGACAGGGGGCGAATGAGCAGTTCTTC,CASAGQGANEQFF
few,TRBJ2-3,TRBD2,TRBV7-2,TGTGCCAGCAGCTTAGCATTAGCGGGAACCACAGATACGCAGTATTTT,CASSLALAGTTDTQYF
few,TRBJ2-1,TRBD2,TRBV4-1,TGCGCCAGCAGCCAAGGAATGTTCGGTGCAGCGGGAGACAATGAGCAGTTCTTC,CASSQGMFGAAGDNEQFF
once,TRBJ2-5,.,TRBV19,TGTGCCAGTAGTCGACTTTGGAGGGTACAAGAGACCCAGTACTTC,CASSRLWRVQETQYF
.,TRBJ2-7,TRBD1,TRBV15,TGTGCCACCAGCAGAGAGGGACAGGGCTACGAGCAGTACTTC,CATSREGQGYEQYF
few,TRBJ2-7,.,TRBV28,TGTGCCAGCATCGACACGACCTACGAGCAGTACTTC,CASIDTTYEQYF
.,TRBJ2-7,.,TRBV6-6,TGTGCCAGCAGTTACCCTGTAGGGGCAGCCTACGAGCAGTACTTC,CASSYPVGAAYEQYF
.,TRBJ1-2,.,TRBV7-9,TGTGCCAGCAGCCCCGAGGCATACTTACCCTATGGCTACACCTTC,CASSPEAYLPYGYTF
few,TRBJ1-1,.,TRBV6-5,TGTGCCAGCAGTTACACACAGAGTCATAACACTGAAGCTTTCTTT,CASSYTQSHNTEAFF
.,TRBJ2-1,TRBD2,TRBV4-1,TGCGCCAGCAGCCAAGTCTTTTTCCCGGGACTAGCGTCGAATGAGCAGTTCTTC,CASSQVFFPGLASNEQFF
.,TRBJ1-5,TRBD1,TRBV19,TGTGCCAGTAGTGTCAACAGGGGCGATCAGCCCCAGCATTTT,CASSVNRGDQPQHF
.,TRBJ2-3,TRBD1,TRBV5-4,TGTGCCAGCAGCCTTCAGGGGGAGATGGATACGCAGTATTTT,CASSLQGEMDTQYF
.,TRBJ2-1,.,TRBV4-1,TGCGCCAGCAGCCTCAATCCGGGACTCCTAAACAATGAGCAGTTCTTC,CASSLNPGLLNNEQFF
few,TRBJ2-1,.,TRBV27,TGTGCCAGCAGGACCTGGGGACTCTCCGAGCAGTTCTTC,CASRTWGLSEQFF
.,TRBJ1-5,.,TRBV6-6,TGTGCCAGCAGTCCTAACGGAGGACAGCCCCAGCATTTT,CASSPNGGQPQHF
.,TRBJ1-5,TRBD1,TRBV27,TGTGCCAGCACCAAACAGGGGGCAGGCAATCAGCCCCAGCATTTT,CASTKQGAGNQPQHF
.,TRBJ2-7,.,TRBV1,TGCACCAGCAGCCAGCACGGAGACAGGGGTCATGAACGCCTCTACGAGCAGTACTTC,CTSSQHGDRGHERLYEQYF
few,TRBJ2-7,TRBD1,TRBV4-3,TGCGCCAGCAGCCAGTGGACAGGGCCCTCCTACGAGCAGTACTTC,CASSQWTGPSYEQYF
few,TRBJ2-5,.,TRBV5-4,TGTGCCAGCAGCTTGACGGCCGGGGGAGAGACCCAGTACTTC,CASSLTAGGETQYF
.,TRBJ2-5,TRBD2,TRBV7-3,TGTGCCAGCAGCTTAGAATCTAGCGGGATCCAAGAGACCCAGTACTTC,CASSLESSGIQETQYF
few,TRBJ1-1,.,TRBV5-4,TGTGCCGAGGGGGAGAGGGCTGAAGCTTTCTTT,CAEGERAEAFF
.,TRBJ2-2,TRBD2,TRBV7-2,TGTGCCAGCAGCTTAGGACCCGGGAGGAGGACCGGGGAGCTGTTTTTT,CASSLGPGRRTGELFF
.,TRBJ1-2,TRBD1,TRBV7-3,TGTGCCAGCAGCTCCCTCGGGACAGACGGTCGGAGCCGCCCCTATGGCTACACCTTC,CASSSLGTDGRSRPYGYTF
few,TRBJ1-2,.,TRBV28,TGTGCCAGCAGTTTTACAGGAAACTATGGCTACACCTTC,CASSFTGNYGYTF
.,TRBJ2-1,TRBD2,TRBV7-9,TGTGCCAGCAGTGTTACTAGCGGGAGAACCTCCTACAATGAGCAGTTCTTC,CASSVTSGRTSYNEQFF
few,TRBJ1-1,.,TRBV6-6,TGTGCCAGCAGTTTGGCGGTGGCTTTCTTT,CASSLAVAFF
.,TRBJ2-7,TRBD2,TRBV25-1,TGTGCCAGCAGTAGCGGGAGGAACTCCTACGAGCAGTACTTC,CASSSGRNSYEQYF
few,TRBJ2-7,TRBD1,TRBV7-9,TGTGCCAGCAGCATAGCCGGGACAGGGGGCTCCGAGCAGTACTTC,CASSIAGTGGSEQYF
few,TRBJ1-5,TRBD1,TRBV29-1,TGCAGCGTTGAAGGACAGGGTAATCAGCCCCAGCATTTT,CSVEGQGNQPQHF